Listed here are 16 T cell receptor beta chains from one sample, sequenced in a study of CD8 T cells in Susac syndrome. RNA amounts of 0.5 to 1 ug underwent reverse transcription with random hexamers. TCRdb re-derived calls from the immunoSEQ multiplex PCR reads in MiXCR, one entry per CDR3 protein. The sample lists some 300,000 distinct CDR3 sequences, 89% occurring once. Sequencing was done on a sample of CD8+ T cells from PBMCs. These receptors originate from a human donor with multiple sclerosis.

The rearrangement joins TRBV4-3 to TRBJ2-7, with D unclear. From germline, CDR1 is LGHNA and CDR2 YSLEER. V was shortened by 1 base and J by 3 bases, with 10 bases between the two germline ends. This CDR3 is 14 amino acids long. The CDR3 sequence is CASSQGFSYYEQYF. The CDR3 region has the DNA TGCGCCAGCAGCCAAGGGTTCTCCTACTACGAGCAGTACTTC.

CDR3 DNA sequence: TGCAGTGCTAAACGAGCACACTCCTACGAGCAGTACTTC. Translating gives CSAKRAHSYEQYF. The chain couples TRBV20-1 to TRBJ2-7; D not certain. In germline, CDR1 is DFQATT, CDR2 SNEGSKA (reference sequence). This CDR3 comprises 13 residues. V gave up 4 bases and J gave up 0 bases, with 10 bases separating them.

The chain employs TRBV6-2 or TRBV6-3 and TRBJ2-3; TRBD2 matches at 10 bases. The CDR3 has 15 amino acids. The V gene end was trimmed by 5 bases and the J gene end by 5 bases; junction bases not matched to a gene: 7. Germline lookup yields CDR1 MNHEY and CDR2 SVGEGT. The CDR3: CASSQTGTSVDTQYF. The CDR3 nucleotides read TGTGCCAGCAGTCAAACCGGGACTAGCGTAGATACGCAGTATTTT.

V usage is TRBV7-3 and J usage is TRBJ2-3; D perhaps matches TRBD2 (6 bases). The germline gives CDR1 SGHTA, CDR2 FQGTGA. This CDR3 spans 12 amino acids. Trimming stripped 5 bases from V and 6 bases from J, with 9 bases between. CDR3 loop: CASSPTRDTQYF. The CDR3 region has the DNA TGTGCCAGCAGCCCGACTAGGGATACGCAGTATTTT.

V is TRBV6-6 and J is TRBJ2-7; no reliable D call. The CDR3 loop spans 15 amino acids. CDR1 MNHNY and CDR2 SVGAGI come from the germline V gene (reference sequence). The V and J ends lost 3 bases and 0 bases respectively, with 12 bases between them. DNA of the CDR3: TGTGCCAGCAGTTATTCCGACTTCAGCTCCTACGAGCAGTACTTC. Translating gives CASSYSDFSSYEQYF.

The J gene is TRBJ2-5, the V gene TRBV11-2; weak D call: TRBD2 (6 bases). The germline gives CDR1 SGHAT, CDR2 FQNNGV. Trimming removed 2 bases from V and 9 bases from J, with 22 bases in between. This CDR3 has 16 residues. CDR3 bases: TGTGCCAGCAGCTTAAGTTCCGGGAGCTCACCGTCGGCCCAGTACTTC. It specifies CASSLSSGSSPSAQYF.

V and J are TRBV4-3 and TRBJ2-1, with 10 bases fitting TRBD2. This CDR3 is 15 amino acids long. Germline trimming cut 1 base from V and 8 bases from J; bases unmatched to any gene: 5. Looked up from germline, CDR1 is LGHNA and CDR2 is YSLEER. CDR3 in amino acids: CASSQVPSGSDEQFF. For the CDR3, the DNA is TGCGCCAGCAGCCAAGTTCCTAGCGGGAGTGATGAGCAGTTCTTC.

The genes are TRBV2 and TRBJ1-2, with TRBD1 as a possible D gene (6 bases). Trimming left V 4 bases short and J 0 bases short, with 21 bases between. Germline V gives CDR1 SNHLY, CDR2 FYNNEI. The CDR3 totals 18 residues. CDR3 in amino acids: CASSGGPLDSTSNYGYTF. The CDR3 DNA sequence: TGTGCCAGCAGTGGGGGGCCCCTCGACAGCACTTCTAACTATGGCTACACCTTC. Combining the CDR3 with reference TRBV2 and TRBJ1-2 gives the whole variable domain EPEVTQTPSHQVTQMGQEVILRCVPISNHLYFYWYRQILGQKVEFLVSFYNNEISEKSEIFDDQFSVERPDGSNFTLKIRSTKLEDSAMYFCASSGGPLDSTSNYGYTFGSGTRLTVV.

The CDR3 sequence is CASSPSDRVNEQFF. The CDR3 DNA reads as TGTGCCAGCAGTCCTTCGGACAGAGTCAATGAGCAGTTCTTC. The chain links TRBV2 to TRBJ2-1, with a possible D match to TRBD1 (6 bases). The germline gives CDR1 SNHLY, CDR2 FYNNEI. The CDR3 length is 14 residues. V was pared by 5 bases and J by 6 bases, with 14 bases between.

In this sample, this clonotype turned up once. This chain uses TRBV14 with TRBJ2-4; 7 bases fit TRBD1. After removal of 0 bases from V and 7 bases from J, the junction contained 3 bases not matched to a gene. Per the germline V gene, CDR1 is SGHDN and CDR2 is FVKESK. CDR3 length equals 14 residues. The CDR3 region has the DNA TGTGCCAGCAGCCAAGAGACAGGGTGGAACATTCAGTACTTC. Protein: CASSQETGWNIQYF.

The V and J genes are TRBV12-3 or TRBV12-4 and TRBJ2-3; D assignment may be TRBD1 or TRBD2 (5 bases each). The CDR3 length is 17 residues. The V gene lost 3 bases and the J gene lost 6 bases, with 22 bases spanning the gap. CDR3 nucleotides: TGTGCCAGCAGTTTCCGTCCTCGGCGGCCGGGGCTCGATACGCAGTATTTT. This sequence encodes CASSFRPRRPGLDTQYF.

The sample holds a few counts of this clonotype. A junction boundary mismatches the germline segment, possibly from a read error. The chain combines TRBV29-1 with TRBJ2-1, with no clear D. In germline, CDR1 is SQVTM, CDR2 ANQGSEA. The CDR3 is made up of 12 amino acids. The CDR3 region has the DNA TGCAGCGTGGAAGGGCCCAAGAATGAGCAGTTCTTT. Its protein product is CSVEGPKNEQFF.

V is TRBV20-1 and J is TRBJ2-1; a weak D match, TRBD2 (5 bases). Per germline, CDR1 DFQATT and CDR2 SNEGSKA (reference sequence). The V and J ends lost 4 bases and 7 bases respectively, with 23 bases between them. The CDR3 totals 16 residues. The CDR3 spells CSAITPRRTLGNEQFF. The CDR3 DNA sequence: TGCAGTGCTATTACTCCCAGGAGGACCCTGGGGAATGAGCAGTTCTTC.

The CDR3 reads CASSSLQGLFTDTQYF. Here the CDR3 DNA reads TGTGCCAGCAGTTCGCTACAGGGTTTGTTCACAGATACGCAGTATTTT. The chain joins TRBV27 to TRBJ2-3, with a weak D call TRBD1 (6 bases). The germline gives CDR1 MNHEY, CDR2 SMNVEV (reference sequence). Trimming took off 4 bases at V and 2 bases at J, with 16 bases between the two ends. This CDR3 comprises 16 residues.

This clonotype was counted a few times. This chain links TRBV6-1 with TRBJ2-3; the D is unclear. Germline CDR1 reads MNHNS; CDR2 reads SASEGT. This CDR3 has 15 amino acids. Trimming pared 0 bases from V and 0 bases from J, leaving 7 bases between. The CDR3 protein is CASSEAVDSTDTQYF. The CDR3 DNA is TGTGCCAGCAGTGAAGCCGTGGATAGCACAGATACGCAGTATTTT.

The chain links TRBV20-1 to TRBJ2-3; weak D call: TRBD2 (5 bases). V was cut by 3 bases and J by 0 bases, with 10 bases left in between. The CDR3 has 14 amino acids. CDR1 and CDR2 from the germline V gene are DFQATT and SNEGSKA (reference sequence). The CDR3 reads CSASSSSSTDTQYF. Written as DNA, the CDR3 is TGCAGTGCTAGTTCTAGCAGTAGCACAGATACGCAGTATTTT.